A selection of T cell receptor beta chains follows, all from one sample in a study of OX40 agonist ivuxolimab in advanced cancers. Assay: immunoSEQ multiplex PCR; the TCRdb copy retains only in-frame clones and omits some. The table has roughly 61,000 clones, more than 80% seen once. The source was CD4+ or CD8+ T cells sorted from blood, collected in a trial of the OX40 agonist ivuxolimab. The receptors originated from an adult with an advanced solid tumor such as melanoma, head and neck, liver or kidney cancer. The CDR3 runs from the conserved cysteine through the conserved F or W. The D gene is left open where the match is weak. A clone size is listed for some rows: how often the clone was seen (once, few, many), or a class if it is expanded.

size	J	V	D	DNA	CDR3
NA	TRBJ1-1	TRBV4-2	NA	TGTGCCAGCAGCCAGGAAGATATGGGGGGCACTGAAGCTTTCTTT	CASSQEDMGGTEAFF
NA	TRBJ1-1	TRBV7-2	TRBD1	TGTGCCAGCAGAAACAGACAGGGGATGAACACTGAAGCTTTCTTT	CASRNRQGMNTEAFF
NA	TRBJ2-1	TRBV7-2	NA	TGTGCCAGCAGCTTAGCGGGAATTAGCCATGAGCAGTTCTTC	CASSLAGISHEQFF
NA	TRBJ2-2	TRBV6-6	NA	TGTGCCGTTCGGCCTAACACCGGGGAGCTGTTTTTT	CAVRPNTGELFF
NA	TRBJ1-3	TRBV4-1	NA	TGCGCCAGCAGCCAAGGGAGGGCCCTTAACTCTGGAAACACCATATATTTT	CASSQGRALNSGNTIYF
few	TRBJ2-2	TRBV5-1	NA	TGCGCCAGCAGCTTGGAGGTTAGGTCCACCGGGGAGCTGTTTTTT	CASSLEVRSTGELFF
NA	TRBJ2-5	TRBV13	TRBD2	TGTGCCAGCAGCTCCCCCCAGGGGCGGGGGGAGGGGGACCGAGAGACCCAGTACTTC	CASSSPQGRGEGDRETQYF
few	TRBJ2-7	TRBV11-2	NA	TGTGCCAGCAGCTTAGGCGGGGGCAGTACCTACGAGCAGTACTTC	CASSLGGGSTYEQYF
NA	TRBJ1-1	TRBV5-8	NA	TGTGCCAGCAGCTTGGGACGGACCAACACTGAAGCTTTCTTT	CASSLGRTNTEAFF
NA	TRBJ2-5	TRBV4-2	TRBD2	TGTGCCAGCAGCCCGGGGACTAGCGGGGGCCAAGAGACCCAGTACTTC	CASSPGTSGGQETQYF
NA	TRBJ2-3	TRBV5-1	NA	TGCGCCAGCAGCCCAGTCCTTCAAGATACGCAGTATTTT	CASSPVLQDTQYF
once	TRBJ2-7	TRBV5-6	NA	TGTGCCAGCAGCTTGGTGGTGGTTAGCTCCTACGAGCAGTACTTC	CASSLVVVSSYEQYF
NA	TRBJ2-2	TRBV2	NA	TGTGCCACTAGGACAGAGCCCGTGGCCGGGGAGCTGTTTTTT	CATRTEPVAGELFF
few	TRBJ1-1	TRBV6-5	NA	TGTGCCAGCAGTTACTCCGGTGCAGGGTTGCGCACTGAAGCTTTCTTT	CASSYSGAGLRTEAFF
NA	TRBJ2-5	TRBV7-9	NA	TGTGCCACCGCAGGGTCCGGTGAAGAGACCCAGTACTTC	CATAGSGEETQYF
NA	TRBJ1-2	TRBV7-2	TRBD1	TGTGCCAGCAGAACTACAGGGGGCGCGCTCCCATTGGGCTATGGCTACACCTTC	CASRTTGGALPLGYGYTF